These 16 T cell receptor beta chains originate from one sample sequenced in a study of PD-1 blockade in mismatch repair-deficient tumors. Sequencing used immunoSEQ multiplex PCR; TCRdb keeps in-frame clones, though not all of them. The sample consists of around 110,000 clones, 60% to 85% of them appearing once. The specimen comprised peripheral blood, sampled more than 58 weeks after starting pembrolizumab. Every receptor here comes from an adult with mismatch repair-deficient cancer.

This clone was observed a few times. This chain connects TRBV5-1 to TRBJ1-1; D is undetermined. V lost 1 base and J 3 bases, leaving 13 bases between the germline ends. This CDR3 comprises 15 residues. CDR1 is SGHRS, CDR2 YFSETQ, per germline. The CDR3 nucleotides are TGCGCCAGCAGCTTGTTTGGGAATGATGACACTGAAGCTTTCTTT. Its protein is CASSLFGNDDTEAFF.

The chain joins TRBV19 to TRBJ1-2, with D possibly being TRBD1 (5 bases). The CDR3 is 15 residues long. Germline CDR1 reads LNHDA; CDR2 reads SQIVND (reference sequence). Trimming shortened V by 5 bases and J by 2 bases, and 15 bases separated the two germline ends. The CDR3 is CASSSRGEGNYGYTF. CDR3 sequence (DNA): TGTGCCAGTAGTTCCCGGGGGGAGGGGAACTATGGCTACACCTTC.

This chain connects TRBV4-3 to TRBJ1-1; D ambiguous. The CDR3 length is 14 residues. V gave up 4 bases and J gave up 0 bases, with 9 bases separating them. In germline, CDR1 is LGHNA, CDR2 YSLEER. The CDR3 DNA reads TGCGCCAGCAGCCCCGAGACGGTGAACACTGAAGCTTTCTTT. As protein: CASSPETVNTEAFF.

The J gene is TRBJ2-2, the V gene TRBV5-1; TRBD1 might be the D (6 bases). The germline V gene has CDR1 SGHRS and CDR2 YFSETQ. Trimming removed 3 bases at V and 1 base at J, with 13 bases between. The CDR3 runs to 16 residues. The CDR3 sequence is CASSSHRDQNTGELFF. CDR3 coding DNA: TGCGCCAGCAGCTCACACAGGGATCAGAACACCGGGGAGCTGTTTTTT.

The rearrangement joins TRBV25-1 to TRBJ1-2; 10 bases are shared with TRBD1. The CDR3 contains 12 residues. Germline lookup yields CDR1 MGHDK and CDR2 SYGVNS. V lost 8 bases to trimming and J lost 8 bases; unmatched junction nucleotides: 5. The CDR3 nucleotides read TGTGCCAGCGGCAGGACAGGGGGAGGCTACACCTTC. This encodes CASGRTGGGYTF.

The CDR3 bases are TGTGCCAGCAGCCCGAGTTTTAATGAAAAACTGTTTTTT. It codes for CASSPSFNEKLFF. This chain joins TRBV7-2 and TRBJ1-4; D is ambiguous. Germline assignment: CDR1 SGHTA and CDR2 FQGNSA. The germline V and J ends were trimmed by 5 bases and 4 bases, with 8 bases remaining between them. The CDR3 has 13 residues. The full variable domain, completed using reference TRBV7-2 and TRBJ1-4, is GAGVSQSPSNKVTEKGKDVELRCDPISGHTALYWYRQSLGQGLEFLIYFQGNSAPDKSGLPSDRFSAERTGGSVSTLTIQRTQQEDSAVYLCASSPSFNEKLFFGSGTQLSVL.

This chain uses TRBV27 with TRBJ2-1; 11 positions match TRBD2. The junction had 5 bases not matched to a gene; V was cut back by 4 bases and J by 3 bases. Germline loops: CDR1 MNHEY, CDR2 SMNVEV (reference sequence). The CDR3 contains 16 residues. The CDR3: CASSSRLAGIYNEQFF. The CDR3 nucleotides read TGTGCCAGCAGTTCGCGACTAGCGGGAATCTACAATGAGCAGTTCTTC.

The V call is TRBV4-1, the J call TRBJ2-7, with 8 bases that match TRBD2. CDR1 is MGHRA, CDR2 YSYEKL, per germline. V was pared by 1 base and J by 6 bases, with 5 bases of the junction left unmatched. This CDR3 contains 14 residues. The CDR3 here is CASSQGAGGSEQYF. The CDR3 DNA follows: TGCGCCAGCAGCCAAGGGGCGGGAGGTTCCGAGCAGTACTTC.

This clone was counted once. The chain employs TRBV14 and TRBJ1-3, with no clear D. The CDR3 loop spans 13 amino acids. Trimming took off 1 base at V and 13 bases at J, with 14 bases between the two ends. Looked up from germline, CDR1 is SGHDN and CDR2 is FVKESK. In nucleotides, the CDR3 is TGTGCCAGCAGCCAAGCTCGGACCTCTTCTATATATTTT. Its protein product is CASSQARTSSIYF.

Only one count was recorded for this clone. The chain joins TRBV7-5 to TRBJ2-5; TRBD2, as called in the table, went unchecked against the DNA. TRBV7-5 is termed a pseudogene. The CDR3 sequence is 12 residues long. CDR3 nucleotide sequence: TGTGCCAGAAGCTTACTAGAAGAGACCCAGTACTTC. It is translated as CARSLLEETQYF.

This clone showed up just once. The chain links TRBV5-1 to TRBJ2-7; 7 bases are shared with TRBD1. From germline, CDR1 is SGHRS and CDR2 YFSETQ. CDR3 length: 14 residues. The V gene end was trimmed by 7 bases and the J gene end by 1 base; junction bases not matched to a gene: 8. The CDR3 region is CASWGTEQSYEQYF. CDR3 nucleotide sequence: TGCGCCAGCTGGGGGACAGAGCAATCCTACGAGCAGTACTTC. Full variable domain (missing parts from reference TRBV5-1 and TRBJ2-7): KAGVTQTPRYLIKTRGQQVTLSCSPISGHRSVSWYQQTPGQGLQFLFEYFSETQRNKGNFPGRFSGRQFSNSRSEMNVSTLELGDSALYLCASWGTEQSYEQYFGPGTRLTVT.

J is TRBJ2-7 and V is TRBV13, with TRBD1 matching over 10 bases. The CDR3 is 15 amino acids. V shed 4 bases, J shed 5 bases, and the junction held 8 bases outside the gene matches. The germline V gene has CDR1 PRHDT and CDR2 FYEKMQ (reference sequence). In DNA, the CDR3 is TGTGCCAGCAGCTCTCCGGGACAGGGGCGAAACGAGCAGTACTTC. This translates into CASSSPGQGRNEQYF.

This clone was seen a single time. The rearrangement uses TRBV11-2 and TRBJ2-4; D call uncertain. CDR1 and CDR2 (germline): SGHAT, FQNNGV. The CDR3 contains 15 residues. V lost 4 bases and J lost 0, with 10 bases in between. The CDR3 DNA reads as TGTGCCAGCAGCTACTATTCGGGAGCCAAAAACATTCAGTACTTC. Translating it yields CASSYYSGAKNIQYF.

The chain is built from TRBV6-5 and TRBJ2-5, with TRBD1 matching 8 bases. Losses at the gene ends were 6 bases for V and 6 bases for J; bases not matched to a gene: 12. The CDR3 loop spans 15 amino acids. Per germline, CDR1 MNHEY and CDR2 SVGAGI. This chain's CDR3 is CASSRPGGVSKTQYF. Written as DNA, the CDR3 is TGTGCCAGCAGCCGGCCAGGGGGCGTTTCTAAGACCCAGTACTTC.

A few counts support this clone. The chain has TRBV15 and TRBJ2-1; the match to TRBD2 covers 9 bases. CDR3 length: 14 residues. Germline lookup yields CDR1 LNHNV and CDR2 YYDKDF (reference sequence). The J segment lost 7 bases and the V segment lost 3 bases, leaving 4 bases of the junction unmatched. DNA of the CDR3: TGTGCCACCAGCAGGGCGGGGGGGAAGAATGAGCAGTTCTTC. Translation gives CATSRAGGKNEQFF.

The chain employs TRBV7-6 and TRBJ1-1; D gene uncertain. The V gene's germline CDR1 is SGHVS and CDR2 FNYEAQ. This CDR3 comprises 14 residues. The V gene lost 0 bases and the J gene lost 0 bases, with 5 bases spanning the gap. The CDR3 region has the DNA TGTGCCAGCAGCTTAGCTAGGTTGAACACTGAAGCTTTCTTT. Its protein is CASSLARLNTEAFF.